The sequence of this T cell receptor (beta chain) was determined in a study of blood T cells in healthy people across ages. Whole-study results and caveats: The diversity estimates, figures obtained from one million T cells, were considered underestimates.

Turning to this clonotype: Its target is not known.

In germline, CDR1 is SGHKS, CDR2 YYEKEE (reference sequence). This CDR3 comprises 16 residues. Alongside a J-beta primer mix, a sample-barcoded 5' primer served in a second PCR lasting about 7 to 12 cycles. Each cDNA molecule received a tag from a template-switch adaptor that had 12 random nucleotides. From the 5' RACE reads, TCRdb called clonotypes with MiXCR, one entry per CDR3 protein. The sample records 600,000 to 1,000,000 distinct CDR3 sequences, about 62% being singletons. Material for sequencing was blood. This receptor was taken from a man aged 30-40 years in good health. This chain links TRBV5-5 with TRBJ2-1, with D tentatively TRBD2 (5 bases). Gene TRBJ2-7 matches the end of the DNA better, so the J call may be wrong. CDR3 loop: CASSLGQSSSYNEQYF. DNA for the CDR3: TGTGCCAGCAGCTTGGGGCAGTCTAGCTCCTACAATGAGCAGTACTTC.